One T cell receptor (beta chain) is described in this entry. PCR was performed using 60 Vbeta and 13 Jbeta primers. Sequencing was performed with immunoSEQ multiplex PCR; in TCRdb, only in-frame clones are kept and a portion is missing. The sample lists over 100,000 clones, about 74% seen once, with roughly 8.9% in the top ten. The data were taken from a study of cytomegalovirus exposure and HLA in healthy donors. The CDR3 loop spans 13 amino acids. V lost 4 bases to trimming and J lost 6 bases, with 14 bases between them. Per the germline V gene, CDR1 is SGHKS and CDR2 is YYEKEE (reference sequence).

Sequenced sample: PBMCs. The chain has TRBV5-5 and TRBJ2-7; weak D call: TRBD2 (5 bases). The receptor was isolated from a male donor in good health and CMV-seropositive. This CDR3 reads CASSLSDLLEQYF. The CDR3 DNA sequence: TGTGCCAGCAGCCTTTCGGACTTGCTCGAGCAGTACTTC. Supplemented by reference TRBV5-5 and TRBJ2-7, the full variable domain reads DAGVTQSPTHLIKTRGQQVTLRCSPISGHKSVSWYQQVLGQGPQFIFQYYEKEERGRGNFPDRFSARQFPNYSSELNVNALLLGDSALYLCASSLSDLLEQYFGPGTRLTVT.